The 21 T cell receptor beta chains given below trace back to one sample, sequenced in a study of shared clonotypes between healthy human individuals. TCRdb keeps only in-frame clones here, not all; method: immunoSEQ multiplex PCR. The table shows about 2,500,000 clones, with approximately 92% occurring only once. Material: naive CD4+ T cells sorted from blood. The subset denotes: CD45RA+ positively selected. Receptors were obtained from a man between 18 and 29 years old in good health.

This chain uses TRBV7-9 with TRBJ2-7; D remains unclear. Germline CDR1 reads SEHNR; CDR2 reads FQNEAQ (reference sequence). The CDR3 is 13 amino acids. Deletions cut 5 bases from V and 4 bases from J, with 12 bases between. The CDR3 DNA follows: TGTGCCAGCAGCCCTTGGGTAAATTACGAGCAGTACTTC. It translates to CASSPWVNYEQYF.

The chain's CDR3 is CASSLGQDWYNTGELFF. The CDR3 DNA follows: TGTGCCAGCAGCTTAGGTCAAGACTGGTATAACACCGGGGAGCTGTTTTTT. This chain uses TRBV7-3 with TRBJ2-2; D is unclear. CDR1 is SGHTA and CDR2 is FQGTGA in the germline V gene. The V end was cut by 2 bases, the J end by 2 bases, with 15 bases between. This CDR3 region has 17 residues.

V gene TRBV6-6 combines with J gene TRBJ2-3; TRBD2 aligns across 10 bases. The ends lost 5 bases at V and 0 bases at J; junction bases unmatched: 2. CDR1 MNHNY and CDR2 SVGAGI come from the germline V gene (reference sequence). The CDR3 has 15 residues. The CDR3 nucleotides read TGTGCCAGCAGTGGGACTAGCGTTAGCACAGATACGCAGTATTTT. Translating gives CASSGTSVSTDTQYF.

This clone was counted a single time. The CDR3 bases are TGCGCCAGCAGTGATAGCCTCTACGAGCAGTACTTC. This codes for CASSDSLYEQYF. J is TRBJ2-7 and V is TRBV10-1; D remains ambiguous. This CDR3 contains 12 residues. The V and J ends lost 3 bases and 3 bases respectively, with 6 bases between them. CDR1 and CDR2 (germline): WNHNN, SYGVQD (reference sequence).

The rearrangement links TRBV19 to TRBJ1-6; 8 bases fit TRBD1. V was pared by 6 bases and J by 7 bases, with 2 bases of the junction left unmatched. Germline V gene lookup returns CDR1 LNHDA and CDR2 SQIVND (reference sequence). This CDR3 contains 13 residues. CDR3 DNA: TGTGCCAGTAGCTACAGGGGGAATTCACCCCTCCACTTT. It encodes CASSYRGNSPLHF.

This chain links TRBV29-1 with TRBJ2-7, with TRBD2 identical over 10 bases. V shed 5 bases, J shed 5 bases, and the junction held 15 bases outside the gene matches. The CDR3 consists of 16 residues. CDR1 and CDR2 from the germline V gene are SQVTM and ANQGSEA. CDR3 DNA: TGCAGCGTTACCACCGGACCGGGACTAGCGATCAACGAGCAGTACTTC. This sequence encodes CSVTTGPGLAINEQYF.

This chain links TRBV6-6 with TRBJ1-5; 10 bases align to TRBD1. V shed 8 bases and J 4 bases; nucleotides not matched to a gene: 2. This CDR3 is 13 amino acids long. Germline assignment: CDR1 MNHNY and CDR2 SVGAGI (reference sequence). CDR3 sequence reads: CASGTGENQPQHF. CDR3 sequence (DNA): TGTGCCAGCGGGACAGGGGAAAATCAGCCCCAGCATTTT.

In DNA form, the CDR3 reads TGTGCCAGCAGCCCCGGGACTAGCGGGGGCGGTACGCAGTATTTT. Its translation: CASSPGTSGGGTQYF. V and J are TRBV7-3 and TRBJ2-3; 14 bases map to TRBD2. Germline CDR1 is SGHTA and CDR2 is FQGTGA. V shed 5 bases, J shed 8 bases, and the junction held 6 bases outside the gene matches. The CDR3 spans 15 residues.

V usage is TRBV9 and J usage is TRBJ2-6; TRBD1 matches at 11 bases. The CDR3 is 21 residues long. Unmatched junction bases numbered 16, after V lost 5 bases and J lost 0 bases. Germline V gene sequence: CDR1 SGDLS, CDR2 YYNGEE. As DNA, the CDR3 is TGTGCCAGCAGTCGATACGCGCGGACAGGGGGCACCTACTCTGGGGCCAACGTCCTGACTTTC. This encodes CASSRYARTGGTYSGANVLTF.

The J gene is TRBJ2-3, the V gene TRBV11-1, with TRBD2 matching 7 bases. This CDR3 is 15 amino acids long. Germline V gene sequence: CDR1 SGHAT, CDR2 FQDESV (reference sequence). The V and J ends lost 0 bases and 4 bases, in that order; junction bases with no gene match: 4. Written as DNA, the CDR3 is TGTGCCAGCAGCTTAGCGGGGGGGGTGGCAGATACGCAGTATTTT. It codes for CASSLAGGVADTQYF.

A single count supports this clone. Germline is not matched at one junction end, which may reflect a read error. This CDR3 reads CASSLEVGGWHF. As DNA, the CDR3 is TGTGCCAGCAGCTTGGAAGTAGGTGGATGGCATTTT. This chain connects TRBV5-4 to TRBJ1-3; D is undetermined. Germline V gene lookup returns CDR1 SGHNT and CDR2 YYREEE (reference sequence). The CDR3 sequence is 12 residues long.

This chain links TRBV4-2 with TRBJ1-6, with TRBD1 matching over 8 bases. Germline CDR1 is LGHNA and CDR2 is YNFKEQ. The CDR3 loop spans 15 amino acids. After removal of 2 bases from V and 8 bases from J, the junction contained 5 bases not matched to a gene. CDR3 DNA sequence: TGTGCCAGCAGCCAAACGGACAGGGATTATTCACCCCTCCACTTT. Its translation is CASSQTDRDYSPLHF.

The chain joins TRBV30 to TRBJ2-5; possibly TRBD2 for D (7 bases). The length of the CDR3 is 13 residues. V dropped 3 bases and J dropped 7 bases, with 15 bases sitting between them. Germline assignment: CDR1 GTSNPN and CDR2 SVGIG (reference sequence). DNA for the CDR3: TGTGCCTGGAGGGCCCCAGGGGAGGGGACCCAGTACTTC. Amino acids: CAWRAPGEGTQYF. The variable domain in full, with the rest retrieved from reference TRBV30 and TRBJ2-5, is SQTIHQWPATLVQPVGSPLSLECTVEGTSNPNLYWYRQAAGRGLQLLFYSVGIGQISSEVPQNLSASRPQDRQFILSSKKLLLSDSGFYLCAWRAPGEGTQYFGPGTRLLVL.

The chain couples TRBV10-3 to TRBJ1-6; D may be TRBD1 (5 bases). Germline CDR1 reads ENHRY; CDR2 reads SYGVKD. Trimming stripped 4 bases from V and 3 bases from J, with 10 bases between. CDR3 length: 15 amino acids. The CDR3 DNA follows: TGTGCCATCAGTGCACAGGAGATCTATAATTCACCCCTCCACTTT. Residues: CAISAQEIYNSPLHF.

This chain links TRBV15 with TRBJ1-4; 7 bases are a match to TRBD1. V lost 8 bases, J lost 4 bases, and 7 bases stayed unmatched. The CDR3 consists of 14 residues. Germline CDR1 is LNHNV and CDR2 is YYDKDF (reference sequence). CDR3 sequence reads: CATVRDRNNEKLFF. CDR3 sequence (DNA): TGTGCCACCGTAAGGGACAGAAATAATGAAAAACTGTTTTTT.

The J gene is TRBJ2-7, the V gene TRBV18; 8 nucleotides align to TRBD2. Per germline, CDR1 KGHSH and CDR2 LQKENI. With 3 bases clipped from V and 5 bases from J, the junction kept 12 bases outside the gene matches. CDR3 length: 16 residues. The CDR3 sequence: CASSPLPSGSSNEQYF. CDR3 bases: TGTGCCAGCTCACCCCTCCCGAGCGGGAGTAGCAACGAGCAGTACTTC.

This chain joins TRBV11-2 and TRBJ1-6, with D tentatively TRBD1 (6 bases). Germline CDR1 is SGHAT and CDR2 is FQNNGV. Trimming pared 5 bases from V and 10 bases from J, leaving 18 bases between. The CDR3 covers 15 residues. The DNA for the CDR3 is TGTGCCAGCAGCCGAGACACGGGGGCAGGCTCACCCCTCCACTTT. Its protein product is CASSRDTGAGSPLHF. The full variable domain, its missing parts supplied by reference TRBV11-2 and TRBJ1-6, is EAGVAQSPRYKIIEKRQSVAFWCNPISGHATLYWYQQILGQGPKLLIQFQNNGVVDDSQLPKDRFSAERLKGVDSTLKIQPAKLEDSAVYLCASSRDTGAGSPLHFGNGTRLTVT.

This chain links TRBV27 with TRBJ1-6, with TRBD1 matching 7 bases. V lost 5 bases, J lost 6 bases, and 13 bases stayed unmatched. The CDR3 has 17 amino acids. In germline, CDR1 is MNHEY, CDR2 SMNVEV (reference sequence). CDR3 protein: CASSIRQGILFNSPLHF. CDR3 bases: TGTGCCAGCAGTATACGACAGGGTATACTTTTTAATTCACCCCTCCACTTT.

The chain uses TRBV6-5 and TRBJ1-2; D is unresolved. This CDR3 region has 15 residues. Germline V gene sequence: CDR1 MNHEY, CDR2 SVGAGI. V was clipped by 2 bases and J by 5 bases, with 15 bases between them. The CDR3, as DNA: TGTGCCAGCAGTTACGGTGGCCAGCCGGGGTATGGCTACACCTTC. Translation gives CASSYGGQPGYGYTF.

Here the CDR3 DNA reads TGTGCCAGCTCACCTGGAAGGGAGCTGTTTTTT. It encodes CASSPGRELFF. The rearrangement joins TRBV18 to TRBJ2-2; D is unresolved. The CDR3 consists of 11 residues. V lost 3 bases, J lost 9 bases, and 5 bases lay in between. The germline V gene encodes CDR1 KGHSH and CDR2 LQKENI.

This sequence joins TRBV30 and TRBJ1-6, with D hard to call. V lost 3 bases and J lost 9, with 18 bases in between. This CDR3 spans 15 amino acids. Germline V CDR1 and CDR2: GTSNPN, SVGIG (reference sequence). CDR3 residues: CAWRTEGYPISPLHF. CDR3 coding DNA: TGTGCCTGGAGGACGGAAGGGTATCCCATTTCACCCCTCCACTTT.